This paragraph covers one T cell receptor (beta chain) sequence. The antigen is undetermined. This specimen belongs to a study of graft-versus-host responses after intestinal transplantation. Trimming pared 4 bases from V and 1 base from J, leaving 13 bases between. CDR1 is SGHNT and CDR2 is YENEEA in the germline V gene. The CDR3 runs to 16 residues. Study results and limitations: High graft-versus-host to host-versus-graft clonal ratios were found in allografts of patients who had graft-donor T cell macrochimerism. Early HvG declines after transplant were associated with peak circulating GvH clone levels.

Measured with immunoSEQ multiplex PCR; TCRdb has only the in-frame clones, and not every one. The sample shows approximately 88,000 clones, 94% of them seen only once. The TCR comes from a human donor who was the organ donor for an intestinal transplant. This sequence joins TRBV11-3 and TRBJ2-2; a possible D gene is TRBD1 (6 bases). The sequencing used unstimulated CD4+ T cells sorted from spleen or lymph node cells, collected before transplant. The CDR3 nucleotides read TGTGCCAGCAGCTCCGAACCGGGACAGAACACCGGGGAGCTGTTTTTT. It specifies CASSSEPGQNTGELFF.